The 9 T cell receptor beta chains below were found in one sample sequenced in a study of cytomegalovirus exposure and HLA in healthy donors. 60 Vbeta and 13 Jbeta primers were used in PCR. The protocol was immunoSEQ multiplex PCR, while the TCRdb copy is restricted to in-frame clones and leaves out a portion. Among around 140,000 clones, 77% were seen once, and the ten largest hold under 2%. Sequencing input: PBMCs. Every receptor here comes from a female donor in good health and CMV-seronegative.

The V call is TRBV19, the J call TRBJ2-1; 9 bases are shared with TRBD2. Germline V gives CDR1 LNHDA, CDR2 SQIVND (reference sequence). The CDR3 is 14 residues long. The trim removed 4 bases at V and 4 bases at J, leaving 2 bases unmatched. The CDR3 loop reads CASSSGRDYNEQFF. For the CDR3, the DNA is TGTGCCAGTAGTAGCGGGAGGGATTACAATGAGCAGTTCTTC.

CDR3 DNA sequence: TGTGCCAGCAGCTCCGGTCCGGGAGCGGGGAATGAGCAGTTCTTC. It is translated as CASSSGPGAGNEQFF. The chain links TRBV5-4 to TRBJ2-1, with 7 bases fitting TRBD2. The CDR3 consists of 15 residues. V lost 3 bases, J lost 7 bases, and 10 bases stayed unmatched. Germline V gene data show CDR1 as SGHNT and CDR2 as YYREEE (reference sequence).

This chain connects TRBV28 to TRBJ1-3; D call uncertain. The V and J ends lost 6 bases and 0 bases respectively, with 15 bases between them. Germline CDR1 is MDHEN and CDR2 is SYDVKM. This CDR3 region has 16 residues. This CDR3 reads CASSPYQVYSGNTIYF. The DNA for the CDR3 is TGTGCCAGCAGCCCTTATCAGGTTTACTCTGGAAACACCATATATTTT. The variable domain in full, with the rest retrieved from reference TRBV28 and TRBJ1-3, is DVKVTQSSRYLVKRTGEKVFLECVQDMDHENMFWYRQDPGLGLRLIYFSYDVKMKEKGDIPEGYSVSREKKERFSLILESASTNQTSMYLCASSPYQVYSGNTIYFGEGSWLTVV.

This clone was seen a single time. The chain uses TRBV15 and TRBJ2-3; D is perhaps TRBD2 (6 bases). The CDR3 length is 15 residues. Germline CDR1 reads LNHNV; CDR2 reads YYDKDF (reference sequence). The V end lost 8 bases, the J end lost 3 bases, and 18 bases lay between the germline ends. This CDR3 reads CATQILAGSTDTQYF. In DNA form, the CDR3 reads TGTGCCACCCAGATCCTGGCGGGATCGACAGATACGCAGTATTTT.

There are a few counts of this clone. This chain uses TRBV6-6 with TRBJ2-7; 8 positions match TRBD1. This CDR3 is built from 16 residues. Trimming at V came to 2 bases and at J to 0 bases, leaving 6 bases not matched to a gene. Germline CDR1 is MNHNY and CDR2 is SVGAGI (reference sequence). The CDR3 protein is CASSYPTDRGSYEQYF. CDR3 in DNA: TGTGCCAGCAGTTACCCAACTGACAGGGGCTCCTACGAGCAGTACTTC.

V and J are TRBV27 and TRBJ1-5; perhaps TRBD1 as D (5 bases). The germline V gene has CDR1 MNHEY and CDR2 SMNVEV (reference sequence). V lost 3 bases and J 6 bases, leaving 12 bases between the germline ends. The CDR3 totals 14 residues. The CDR3 protein is CASSLQGPSQPQHF. CDR3 sequence (DNA): TGTGCCAGCAGTTTGCAGGGTCCGAGTCAGCCCCAGCATTTT.

The rearrangement joins TRBV5-6 to TRBJ1-6; 10 bases fit TRBD1. Germline V CDR1 and CDR2: SGHDT, YYEEEE. The ends lost 6 bases at V and 7 bases at J; junction bases unmatched: 10. This CDR3 has 16 residues. CDR3 region: CASKPLRDRGNSPLHF. In DNA form, the CDR3 reads TGTGCCAGCAAACCCCTCCGGGACAGGGGAAATTCACCCCTCCACTTT.

V and J are TRBV11-2 and TRBJ2-2, with D possibly matching TRBD1 (5 bases). Germline V gene sequence: CDR1 SGHAT, CDR2 FQNNGV. The CDR3 sequence is 15 residues long. Trimming pared 0 bases from V and 5 bases from J, leaving 10 bases between. CDR3 sequence: CASSLETRETGELFF. CDR3 sequence (DNA): TGTGCCAGCAGCTTAGAAACCAGGGAAACCGGGGAGCTGTTTTTT.

V is TRBV28 and J is TRBJ2-1; a possible D gene is TRBD2 (5 bases). The CDR3 has 13 amino acids. Between the trimmed V and J ends, which lost 6 bases and 6 bases, there was a span of 12 bases. CDR1 MDHEN and CDR2 SYDVKM come from the germline V gene. The CDR3 coding sequence is TGTGCCAGCAGGGTCGGAGGAGTCAATGAGCAGTTCTTC. Translation: CASRVGGVNEQFF.